These 27 T cell receptor beta chains originate from one sample sequenced in a study of Graves' ophthalmopathy and Graves' hyperthyroidism. TCR beta CDR3 regions were amplified from RNA transcripts. In the first round, RT-PCR was carried out with HTBI primers, and a multiplex PCR formed the second round. TCRdb called the multiplex PCR reads again in MiXCR, with one record for every CDR3 protein. There are a few hundred thousand distinct CDR3 sequences in the sample; around 19% occur only once, and around 1.6% lies in the top ten. Sequencing was done on a sample of peripheral blood. The receptor source for this set is a woman between 18 and 30 years old with Graves' ophthalmopathy.

This clonotype occurred many times. The genes are TRBV6-2 or TRBV6-3 and TRBJ1-1; maybe TRBD1 (5 bases). V lost 2 bases, J lost 4 bases, and 14 bases lay in between. Germline CDR1 is MNHEY and CDR2 is SVGEGT. This CDR3 has 15 residues. The CDR3 DNA sequence: TGTGCCAGCAGTTACGTTGGGGGAATCGCCACTGAAGCTTTCTTT. It codes for CASSYVGGIATEAFF.

In its sample, this clonotype was seen many times. This chain joins TRBV6-5 and TRBJ1-1; 9 nucleotides align to TRBD1. Trimming cost V 2 bases and J 4 bases; bases outside gene matches: 11. The CDR3 loop spans 17 amino acids. Germline lookup yields CDR1 MNHEY and CDR2 SVGAGI. The CDR3 DNA follows: TGTGCCAGCAGTTACCCTACAGGGGGCAGGGAGGTCACTGAAGCTTTCTTT. It specifies CASSYPTGGREVTEAFF.

This clonotype was counted at least ten times. The genes are TRBV24-1 and TRBJ1-5, with 7 positions matching TRBD1. V was clipped by 6 bases and J by 3 bases; unmatched bases: 7. CDR1 is KGHDR and CDR2 is SFDVKD in the germline V gene. CDR3 length: 15 amino acids. CDR3 loop: CATSSGTAVNQPQHF. The CDR3, as DNA: TGTGCCACCAGTTCCGGGACAGCCGTCAATCAGCCCCAGCATTTT.

This clonotype was detected a few times. The chain joins TRBV30 to TRBJ1-3; a weak D match, TRBD1 (6 bases). Trimming removed 2 bases at V and 4 bases at J, with 15 bases between. Germline CDR1 reads GTSNPN; CDR2 reads SVGIG (reference sequence). CDR3 length: 15 amino acids. The CDR3 DNA is TGTGCCTGGAGTAAGGTCCGGGGGCCAGGAAACACCATATATTTT. Encoded protein: CAWSKVRGPGNTIYF.

Ten or more counts support this clonotype. The chain has TRBV10-3 and TRBJ1-1, with a weak D call TRBD1 (5 bases). Germline V gives CDR1 ENHRY, CDR2 SYGVKD. The CDR3 loop spans 12 amino acids. Between the trimmed V and J ends, which lost 11 bases and 3 bases, there was a span of 13 bases. The CDR3 DNA is TGTGCCGCGGGGCCCCAGGACACTGAAGCTTTCTTT. Translated: CAAGPQDTEAFF.

This chain joins TRBV7-2 and TRBJ2-5; 7 nucleotides match TRBD2. CDR1 SGHTA and CDR2 FQGNSA come from the germline V gene. The CDR3 consists of 15 residues. Losses at the gene ends were 4 bases for V and 5 bases for J; bases not matched to a gene: 10. This CDR3 reads CASSSSGGSRETQYF. The DNA for the CDR3 is TGTGCCAGCAGCTCGTCGGGCGGGAGTAGGGAGACCCAGTACTTC.

This clonotype was detected many times. This chain joins TRBV6-5 and TRBJ1-1; 9 nucleotides agree with TRBD1. The CDR3 is 14 amino acids. Trimming cost V 7 bases and J 1 base; bases outside gene matches: 4. Germline V CDR1 and CDR2: MNHEY, SVGAGI. CDR3 bases: TGTGCCAGCAAAGAACAGGGGGCGAACACTGAAGCTTTCTTT. Protein: CASKEQGANTEAFF.

This chain connects TRBV28 to TRBJ2-5; no firm D call. CDR3 length equals 17 residues. CDR1 and CDR2 from the germline V gene are MDHEN and SYDVKM. V lost 6 bases to trimming and J lost 5 bases, with 25 bases between them. The CDR3: CASRIKSPTSPVETQYF. CDR3 nucleotides: TGTGCCAGCAGAATAAAGTCCCCGACGTCGCCCGTGGAGACCCAGTACTTC.

This clonotype was seen many times. The J gene is TRBJ2-7, the V gene TRBV4-1; tentatively, D is TRBD1 or TRBD2 (6 bases each). This CDR3 is 16 amino acids long. V was shortened by 1 base and J by 0 bases, with 13 bases between the two germline ends. Germline CDR1 and CDR2: MGHRA and YSYEKL. CDR3 nucleotides: TGCGCCAGCAGCCAAGGACGGGGGCTTAGCTCCTACGAGCAGTACTTC. It specifies CASSQGRGLSSYEQYF.

This clonotype was seen many times. This chain links TRBV28 with TRBJ2-6; D not resolved. The CDR3 extends over 14 amino acids. Trimming stripped 3 bases from V and 0 bases from J, with 3 bases between. Per the germline V gene, CDR1 is MDHEN and CDR2 is SYDVKM. The CDR3 reads CASSLNSGANVLTF. CDR3 sequence (DNA): TGTGCCAGCAGTTTGAACTCTGGGGCCAACGTCCTGACTTTC.

This clonotype was picked up a small number of times. The chain combines TRBV20-1 with TRBJ2-2; D might be TRBD2 (6 bases). Germline CDR1 reads DFQATT; CDR2 reads SNEGSKA (reference sequence). The V and J ends lost 2 bases and 1 base respectively, with 8 bases between them. This CDR3 is 14 amino acids long. The CDR3 is CSARLGGNTGELFF. The CDR3 DNA reads TGCAGTGCTAGATTGGGGGGGAACACCGGGGAGCTGTTTTTT.

Ten or more counts support this clonotype. The V gene is TRBV5-6, the J gene TRBJ2-3; the D is unclear. The CDR3 is made up of 13 amino acids. The germline V gene has CDR1 SGHDT and CDR2 YYEEEE. The germline V and J ends were trimmed by 2 bases and 3 bases, with 7 bases remaining between them. The CDR3 sequence: CASSLWSTDTQYF. CDR3 nucleotide sequence: TGTGCCAGCAGCTTATGGTCTACAGATACGCAGTATTTT.

The sample holds many counts of this clonotype. This chain links TRBV7-2 with TRBJ2-2; 10 bases are a match to TRBD1. V trimming: 3 bases; J trimming: 2 bases; junction bases outside the gene matches: 15. The CDR3 length is 20 residues. The germline CDR1 and CDR2 sequences are SGHTA and FQGNSA. The CDR3 sequence is CASSFPLPGTGASNTGELFF. The CDR3, as DNA: TGTGCCAGCAGCTTCCCCCTACCCGGGACAGGGGCTTCAAACACCGGGGAGCTGTTTTTT.

V and J are TRBV24-1 and TRBJ2-5, with a tentative D call TRBD1 (7 bases). This CDR3 spans 15 amino acids. CDR1 is KGHDR, CDR2 SFDVKD, per germline. V was shortened by 3 bases and J by 7 bases, with 17 bases between the two germline ends. The CDR3 DNA reads TGTGCCACCAGTGATGCCGACAGGGCCGGGGGGACCCAGTACTTC. This gives the protein CATSDADRAGGTQYF.

There are many counts of this clonotype. The chain combines TRBV12-3 or TRBV12-4 with TRBJ1-1; maybe TRBD1 (5 bases). Trimming took 5 bases from V and 0 from J, leaving 16 bases between them. CDR3 size: 16 residues. CDR3 in DNA: TGTGCCAGCAGTGCCCTCAGGGACCGCTTGAACACTGAAGCTTTCTTT. Translating gives CASSALRDRLNTEAFF.

This clonotype was detected many times. The chain has TRBV4-1 and TRBJ1-5, with D possibly being TRBD1 (5 bases). This CDR3 is built from 14 residues. Between the trimmed V and J ends, which lost 0 bases and 7 bases, there was a span of 10 bases. Germline assignment: CDR1 MGHRA and CDR2 YSYEKL. The CDR3 DNA follows: TGCGCCAGCAGCCAAGATGTCGGGGGGCAGCCCCAGCATTTT. Translation gives CASSQDVGGQPQHF.

This clonotype was recorded at least ten times. The chain links TRBV11-2 to TRBJ1-2; 7 nucleotides agree with TRBD1. CDR1 is SGHAT, CDR2 FQNNGV, per germline. The CDR3 loop spans 13 amino acids. Trimming at V came to 5 bases and at J to 11 bases, leaving 11 bases not matched to a gene. For the CDR3, the DNA is TGTGCCAGCAGCACAACAGGGGCTCCTAGTTACACCTTC. It specifies CASSTTGAPSYTF.

This clonotype was seen repeatedly, ten times or more. The CDR3 bases are TGTGCCAGCAGTTACTCGGGCGGACCCAACGAGCAGTACTTC. It encodes CASSYSGGPNEQYF. The V gene is TRBV6-2 or TRBV6-3, the J gene TRBJ2-7; no firm D call. Trimming removed 0 bases from V and 5 bases from J, with 11 bases in between. Germline CDR1 and CDR2: MNHEY and SVGEGT. The CDR3 covers 14 residues.

This clonotype was seen at least ten times. This chain links TRBV2 with TRBJ2-4; 7 nucleotides match TRBD2. The CDR3 loop spans 13 amino acids. Germline V gives CDR1 SNHLY, CDR2 FYNNEI. J lost 10 bases, V lost 7 bases, and 10 bases had no gene match. The CDR3 sequence is CASKQGGAGIQYF. The CDR3 nucleotides are TGTGCCAGCAAACAAGGCGGAGCGGGAATTCAGTACTTC.

In its sample, this clonotype was seen many times. CDR3 protein: CASREGLGSNQPQHF. The DNA of the CDR3 is TGTGCCAGCCGGGAGGGCCTCGGTAGCAATCAGCCCCAGCATTTT. The chain uses TRBV6-1 and TRBJ1-5; the D is unclear. This CDR3 has 15 residues. Germline CDR1 and CDR2: MNHNS and SASEGT. V lost 8 bases, J lost 0 bases, and 14 bases lay in between.

This clonotype was seen ten or more times. The chain uses TRBV28 and TRBJ2-7, with 8 bases lining up with TRBD1. Germline V gene lookup returns CDR1 MDHEN and CDR2 SYDVKM. Trimming at V came to 8 bases and at J to 7 bases, leaving 4 bases not matched to a gene. This CDR3 spans 11 amino acids. CDR3 DNA: TGTGCCAGCGGGGACAGGCTAGAGCAGTACTTC. Residues: CASGDRLEQYF.

The chain combines TRBV30 with TRBJ1-5; a possible D gene is TRBD1 (5 bases). Germline lookup yields CDR1 GTSNPN and CDR2 SVGIG (reference sequence). The V end was cut by 1 base, the J end by 12 bases, with 10 bases between. This CDR3 comprises 11 residues. The CDR3 loop reads CAWSGAGLQHF. As DNA, the CDR3 is TGTGCCTGGAGTGGAGCAGGGCTCCAGCATTTT.

This clonotype has a count of ten or more. The V and J genes are TRBV20-1 and TRBJ1-1; D is uncertain. This CDR3 contains 13 residues. The V gene lost 3 bases and the J gene lost 2 bases, with 10 bases spanning the gap. CDR1 and CDR2 from the germline V gene are DFQATT and SNEGSKA (reference sequence). The CDR3 nucleotides read TGCAGTGCTAGTGAGGCGACTAACACTGAAGCTTTCTTT. It translates to CSASEATNTEAFF.

The sample holds many counts of this clonotype. The genes are TRBV6-2 or TRBV6-3 and TRBJ1-5; no firm D call. The V gene lost 7 bases and the J gene lost 7 bases, with 14 bases spanning the gap. Per the germline V gene, CDR1 is MNHEY and CDR2 is SVGEGT. This CDR3 has 13 amino acids. CDR3 sequence (DNA): TGTGCCAGCAATCCCCGACTGGAACAGCCCCAGCATTTT. Translation gives CASNPRLEQPQHF.

This clonotype appeared many times. This sequence joins TRBV19 and TRBJ2-2, with 7 nucleotides matching TRBD1. Per germline, CDR1 LNHDA and CDR2 SQIVND (reference sequence). The CDR3 spans 17 residues. Losses at the gene ends were 7 bases for V and 1 base for J; bases not matched to a gene: 12. The CDR3 DNA sequence: TGTGCCAGTACCTATAGGTTCTCAGGGGGGAACACCGGGGAGCTGTTTTTT. This gives the protein CASTYRFSGGNTGELFF.

This chain connects TRBV7-2 to TRBJ1-3, with D hard to call. CDR3 size: 15 residues. The germline gives CDR1 SGHTA, CDR2 FQGNSA. Trimming took 2 bases from V and 6 from J, leaving 14 bases between them. CDR3 bases: TGTGCCAGCAGCTTACTTTTGGGGTATCAAAACACCATATATTTT. Translated, it gives CASSLLLGYQNTIYF.

This clonotype was seen at least ten times. This chain links TRBV7-2 with TRBJ2-7, with 9 bases aligning to TRBD1. CDR3 length: 15 amino acids. The germline V gene encodes CDR1 SGHTA and CDR2 FQGNSA. V trimming: 5 bases; J trimming: 0 bases; junction bases outside the gene matches: 5. CDR3 coding DNA: TGTGCCAGCAGCGCCACGACAGGGGGCTCCTACGAGCAGTACTTC. Translating gives CASSATTGGSYEQYF.